The source of this T cell receptor beta chain is a study of CD8 T cells in Susac syndrome. Trimming left V 1 base short and J 5 bases short, with 15 bases between. Germline V gene lookup returns CDR1 MDHEN and CDR2 SYDVKM. The CDR3 length is 15 residues. With random hexamers, reverse transcription was performed on about 0.5 to 1 ug of RNA. A single record per CDR3 protein comes from TCRdb applying MiXCR to the immunoSEQ multiplex PCR reads. The sample holds roughly 200,000 distinct CDR3 sequences, roughly 95% seen once. The J gene is TRBJ2-7, the V gene TRBV28; no firm D call. The clonotype originates from a human donor in good health. The sequenced material came from CD4+ T cells from PBMCs. This chain's CDR3 is CASSLLRLPKNEQYF. The CDR3 DNA reads TGTGCCAGCAGTTTATTGCGACTCCCCAAGAACGAGCAGTACTTC.